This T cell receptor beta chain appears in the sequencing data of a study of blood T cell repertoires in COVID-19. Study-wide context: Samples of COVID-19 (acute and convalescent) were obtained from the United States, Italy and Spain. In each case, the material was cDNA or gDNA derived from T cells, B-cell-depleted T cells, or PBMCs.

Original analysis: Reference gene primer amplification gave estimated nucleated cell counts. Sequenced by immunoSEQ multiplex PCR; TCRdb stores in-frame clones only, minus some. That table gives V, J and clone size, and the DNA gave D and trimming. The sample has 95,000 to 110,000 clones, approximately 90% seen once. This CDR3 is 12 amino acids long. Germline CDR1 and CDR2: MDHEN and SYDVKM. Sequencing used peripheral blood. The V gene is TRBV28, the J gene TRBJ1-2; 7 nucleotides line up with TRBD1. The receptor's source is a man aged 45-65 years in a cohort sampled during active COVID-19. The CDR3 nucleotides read TGTGTCGCAGGACAGGCCGCCTGGGGCTACACCTTC. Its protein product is CVAGQAAWGYTF.